This T cell receptor beta chain stems from a study of control samples from healthy donors and cancer patients. The repertoire was sequenced with immunoSEQ multiplex PCR; TCRdb's copy has only in-frame clones and lacks some. The sample contains 50,000 or so clones, about 93% of which appear only once. Germline V lookup: CDR1 KGHDR, CDR2 SFDVKD. The ends were cut back, 3 bases at V and 5 bases at J, with 12 bases in the middle. The CDR3 length is 14 residues. The sample comprised PBMCs. The chain combines TRBV24-1 with TRBJ1-2, with no clear D. This clonotype was obtained from a woman aged 50 to 65 with head and neck cancer. CDR3 region: CATSDADGPYGYTF. The CDR3 nucleotides read TGTGCCACCAGTGATGCGGACGGGCCTTATGGCTACACCTTC.